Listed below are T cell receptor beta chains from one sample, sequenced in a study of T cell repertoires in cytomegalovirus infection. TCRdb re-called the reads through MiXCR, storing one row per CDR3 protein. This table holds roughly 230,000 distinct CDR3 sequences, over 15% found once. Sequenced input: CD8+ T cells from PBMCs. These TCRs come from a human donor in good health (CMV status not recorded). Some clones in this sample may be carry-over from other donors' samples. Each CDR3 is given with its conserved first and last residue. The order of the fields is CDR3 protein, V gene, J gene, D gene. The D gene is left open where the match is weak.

CDR3: CSASSRDVQGWYEQYF
V: TRBV20-1
J: TRBJ2-7
D: NA

CDR3: CASGQGTSRQETQYF
V: TRBV28
J: TRBJ2-5
D: NA

CDR3: CASSLGLTAGTEAFF
V: TRBV28
J: TRBJ1-1
D: NA

CDR3: CASSETGGSNNEQFF
V: TRBV2
J: TRBJ2-1
D: TRBD1

CDR3: CSARDLRGSSYNEQFF
V: TRBV20-1
J: TRBJ2-1
D: NA

CDR3: CASSIVEGFTEAFF
V: TRBV19
J: TRBJ1-1
D: NA

CDR3: CASSLAVRGAEAFF
V: TRBV5-6
J: TRBJ1-1
D: NA

CDR3: CASSPGYGYTF
V: TRBV6-1
J: TRBJ1-2
D: NA

CDR3: CASSGIKGAPGNTIYF
V: TRBV28
J: TRBJ1-3
D: TRBD1

CDR3: CSARTGGENSPLHF
V: TRBV20-1
J: TRBJ1-6
D: TRBD1

CDR3: CASSSGTGAYEQYF
V: TRBV28
J: TRBJ2-7
D: TRBD1

CDR3: CASRFSGGYTF
V: TRBV25-1
J: TRBJ1-2
D: NA

CDR3: CASSLVGDSTGELFF
V: TRBV11-2
J: TRBJ2-2
D: TRBD1

CDR3: CASSLQVAGQETQYF
V: TRBV28
J: TRBJ2-5
D: NA

CDR3: CASSSGAGEKLFF
V: TRBV7-8
J: TRBJ1-4
D: NA

CDR3: CASSTRLTYEQYF
V: TRBV13
J: TRBJ2-7
D: NA

CDR3: CASTQPANTGELFF
V: TRBV6-2/TRBV6-3
J: TRBJ2-2
D: NA

CDR3: CASSLGRFEAFF
V: TRBV12-3/TRBV12-4
J: TRBJ1-1
D: NA

CDR3: CSVEIGGQETQYF
V: TRBV29-1
J: TRBJ2-5
D: NA

CDR3: CASSLEVGLAEETQYF
V: TRBV7-4
J: TRBJ2-5
D: TRBD2

CDR3: CASTVGGTLSTDTQYF
V: TRBV9
J: TRBJ2-3
D: NA

CDR3: CARTGGVYGYTF
V: TRBV19
J: TRBJ1-2
D: TRBD1

CDR3: CASSLSLLNEQFF
V: TRBV27
J: TRBJ2-1
D: NA

CDR3: CASSPGQATNEKLFF
V: TRBV7-2
J: TRBJ1-4
D: NA

CDR3: CASSYNRDSLMISSYNEQFF
V: TRBV28
J: TRBJ2-1
D: NA

CDR3: CSVQAPEGTYEQYF
V: TRBV29-1
J: TRBJ2-7
D: NA

CDR3: CASSPGPSAYEQYF
V: TRBV6-2/TRBV6-3
J: TRBJ2-7
D: NA

CDR3: CASEDRGSETQYF
V: TRBV6-6
J: TRBJ2-5
D: TRBD1

CDR3: CASSLENF
V: TRBV5-1
J: TRBJ2-3
D: NA

CDR3: CASSTGTGPEAFF
V: TRBV6-2/TRBV6-3
J: TRBJ1-1
D: TRBD1

CDR3: CASSLSWRGSTDTQYF
V: TRBV7-8
J: TRBJ2-3
D: TRBD2

CDR3: CASSYYGQGKETPYEQYF
V: TRBV6-6
J: TRBJ2-7
D: TRBD1

CDR3: CSASPLSGYSTDTQYF
V: TRBV20-1
J: TRBJ2-3
D: NA

CDR3: CASSVEYSNQPQHF
V: TRBV6-2/TRBV6-3
J: TRBJ1-5
D: NA

CDR3: CAITGQGANYGYTF
V: TRBV28
J: TRBJ1-2
D: TRBD1

CDR3: CASSLETGGWWEAFF
V: TRBV7-2
J: TRBJ1-1
D: TRBD1

CDR3: CASSLEDGYEQYF
V: TRBV7-2
J: TRBJ2-7
D: NA

CDR3: CSARDQLAGAISTDTQYF
V: TRBV20-1
J: TRBJ2-3
D: TRBD2

CDR3: CATSRDQGQGPGYTF
V: TRBV15
J: TRBJ1-2
D: TRBD1